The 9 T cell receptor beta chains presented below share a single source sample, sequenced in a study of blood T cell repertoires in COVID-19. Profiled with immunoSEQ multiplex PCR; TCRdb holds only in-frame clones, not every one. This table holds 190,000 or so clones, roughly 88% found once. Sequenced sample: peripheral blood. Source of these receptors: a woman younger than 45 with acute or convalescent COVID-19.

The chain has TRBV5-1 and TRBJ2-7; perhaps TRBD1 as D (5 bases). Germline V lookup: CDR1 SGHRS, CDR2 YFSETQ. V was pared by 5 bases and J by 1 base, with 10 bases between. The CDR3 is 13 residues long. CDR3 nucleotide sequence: TGCGCCAGCAGTGATAGACAGTCCTACGAGCAGTACTTC. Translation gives CASSDRQSYEQYF.

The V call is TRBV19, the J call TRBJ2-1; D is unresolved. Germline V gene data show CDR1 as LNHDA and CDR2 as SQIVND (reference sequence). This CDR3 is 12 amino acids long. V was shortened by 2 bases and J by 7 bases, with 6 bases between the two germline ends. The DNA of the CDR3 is TGTGCCAGTAGTATAACTAAGAATGAGCAGTTCTTC. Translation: CASSITKNEQFF.

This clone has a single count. CDR3 coding DNA: TGTGCCAGCAGCCAAGATGGGAGGAGAGGGGATGAGCAGTTCTTC. Amino acids: CASSQDGRRGDEQFF. The J gene is TRBJ2-1, the V gene TRBV4-2; weak D call: TRBD2 (6 bases). V lost 0 bases to trimming and J lost 8 bases, with 14 bases between them. The CDR3 extends over 15 amino acids. Germline lookup yields CDR1 LGHNA and CDR2 YNFKEQ.

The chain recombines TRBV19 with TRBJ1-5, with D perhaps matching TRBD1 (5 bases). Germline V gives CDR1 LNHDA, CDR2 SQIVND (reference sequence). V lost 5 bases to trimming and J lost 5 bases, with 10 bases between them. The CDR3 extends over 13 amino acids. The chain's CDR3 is CASSRQGDQPQHF. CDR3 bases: TGTGCCAGTAGTCGGCAGGGCGATCAGCCCCAGCATTTT. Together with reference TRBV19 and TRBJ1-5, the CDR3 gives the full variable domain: DGGITQSPKYLFRKEGQNVTLSCEQNLNHDAMYWYRQDPGQGLRLIYYSQIVNDFQKGDIAEGYSVSREKKESFPLTVTSAQKNPTAFYLCASSRQGDQPQHFGDGTRLSIL.

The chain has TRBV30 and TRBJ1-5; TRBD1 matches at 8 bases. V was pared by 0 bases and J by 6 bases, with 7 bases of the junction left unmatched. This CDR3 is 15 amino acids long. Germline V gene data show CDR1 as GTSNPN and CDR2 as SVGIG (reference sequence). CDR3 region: CAWSVGDRGGQPQHF. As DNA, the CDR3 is TGTGCCTGGAGTGTGGGCGACAGGGGTGGTCAGCCCCAGCATTTT.

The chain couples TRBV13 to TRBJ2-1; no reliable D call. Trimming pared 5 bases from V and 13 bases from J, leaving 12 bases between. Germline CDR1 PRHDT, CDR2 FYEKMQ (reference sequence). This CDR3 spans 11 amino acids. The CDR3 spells CASSPLVRQFF. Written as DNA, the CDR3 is TGTGCCAGCAGCCCCTTAGTGAGACAGTTCTTC. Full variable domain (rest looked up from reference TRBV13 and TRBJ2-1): AAGVIQSPRHLIKEKRETATLKCYPIPRHDTVYWYQQGPGQDPQFLISFYEKMQSDKGSIPDRFSAQQFSDYHSELNMSSLELGDSALYFCASSPLVRQFFGPGTRLTVL.

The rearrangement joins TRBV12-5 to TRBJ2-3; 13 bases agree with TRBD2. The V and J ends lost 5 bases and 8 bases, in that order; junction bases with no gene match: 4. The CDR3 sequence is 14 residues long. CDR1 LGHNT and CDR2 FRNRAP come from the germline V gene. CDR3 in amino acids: CASGRTSGSTTQYF. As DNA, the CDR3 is TGTGCTAGTGGTAGGACTAGCGGGAGCACTACGCAGTATTTT.

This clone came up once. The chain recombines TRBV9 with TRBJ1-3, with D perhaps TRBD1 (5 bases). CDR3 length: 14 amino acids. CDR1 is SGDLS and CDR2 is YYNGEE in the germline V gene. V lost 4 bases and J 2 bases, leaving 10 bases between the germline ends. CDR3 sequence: CASSPTRAGNTIYF. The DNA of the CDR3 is TGTGCCAGCAGCCCAACCAGGGCTGGAAACACCATATATTTT. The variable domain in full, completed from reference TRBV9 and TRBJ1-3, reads DSGVTQTPKHLITATGQRVTLRCSPRSGDLSVYWYQQSLDQGLQFLIQYYNGEERAKGNILERFSAQQFPDLHSELNLSSLELGDSALYFCASSPTRAGNTIYFGEGSWLTVV.

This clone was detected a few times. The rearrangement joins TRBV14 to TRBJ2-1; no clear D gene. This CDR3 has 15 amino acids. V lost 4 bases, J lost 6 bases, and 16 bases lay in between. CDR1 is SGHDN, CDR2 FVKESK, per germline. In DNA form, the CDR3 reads TGTGCCAGCAGCCCAAGGATGAGGTCCCCCAATGAGCAGTTCTTC. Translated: CASSPRMRSPNEQFF. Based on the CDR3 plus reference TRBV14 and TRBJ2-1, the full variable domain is EAGVTQFPSHSVIEKGQTVTLRCDPISGHDNLYWYRRVMGKEIKFLLHFVKESKQDESGMPNNRFLAERTGGTYSTLKVQPAELEDSGVYFCASSPRMRSPNEQFFGPGTRLTVL.